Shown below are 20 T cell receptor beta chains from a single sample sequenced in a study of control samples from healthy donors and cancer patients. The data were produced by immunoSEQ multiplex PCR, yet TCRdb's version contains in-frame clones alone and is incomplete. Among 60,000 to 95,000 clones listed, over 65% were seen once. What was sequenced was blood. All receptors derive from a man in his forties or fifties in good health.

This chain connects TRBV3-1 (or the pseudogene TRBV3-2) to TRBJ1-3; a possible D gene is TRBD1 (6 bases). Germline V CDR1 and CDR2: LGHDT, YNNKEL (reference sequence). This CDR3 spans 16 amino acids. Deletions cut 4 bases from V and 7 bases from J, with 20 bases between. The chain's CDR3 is CASSPHRTVPLNTIYF. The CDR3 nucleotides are TGTGCCAGCAGCCCGCACCGGACAGTACCCCTGAACACCATATATTTT.

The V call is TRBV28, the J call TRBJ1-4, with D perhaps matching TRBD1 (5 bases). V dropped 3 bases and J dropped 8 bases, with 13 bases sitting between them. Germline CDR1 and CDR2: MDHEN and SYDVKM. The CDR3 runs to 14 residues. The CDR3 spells CASSFGGGWEKLFF. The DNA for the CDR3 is TGTGCCAGCAGTTTTGGTGGGGGTTGGGAAAAACTGTTTTTT. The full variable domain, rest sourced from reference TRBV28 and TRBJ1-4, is DVKVTQSSRYLVKRTGEKVFLECVQDMDHENMFWYRQDPGLGLRLIYFSYDVKMKEKGDIPEGYSVSREKKERFSLILESASTNQTSMYLCASSFGGGWEKLFFGSGTQLSVL.

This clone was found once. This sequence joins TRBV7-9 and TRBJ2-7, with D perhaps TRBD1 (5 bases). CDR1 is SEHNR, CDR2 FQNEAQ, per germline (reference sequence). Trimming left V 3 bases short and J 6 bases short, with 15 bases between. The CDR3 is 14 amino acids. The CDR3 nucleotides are TGTGCCAGCAGCTTGGGGCAGGCCCTGGGCGAGCAGTACTTC. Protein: CASSLGQALGEQYF.

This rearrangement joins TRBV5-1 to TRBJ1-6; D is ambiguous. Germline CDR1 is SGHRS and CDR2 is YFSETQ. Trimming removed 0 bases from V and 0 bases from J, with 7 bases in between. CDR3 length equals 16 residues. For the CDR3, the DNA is TGCGCCAGCAGCTTGGATCAGAGCTCCTATAATTCACCCCTCCACTTT. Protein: CASSLDQSSYNSPLHF.

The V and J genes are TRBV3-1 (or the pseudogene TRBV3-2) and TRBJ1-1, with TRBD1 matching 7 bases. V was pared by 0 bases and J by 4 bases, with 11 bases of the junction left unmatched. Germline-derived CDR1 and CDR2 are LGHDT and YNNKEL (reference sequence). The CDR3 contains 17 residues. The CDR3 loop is CASSQEVSNRGLTEAFF. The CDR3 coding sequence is TGTGCCAGCAGCCAAGAAGTCAGTAATAGGGGGCTCACTGAAGCTTTCTTT.

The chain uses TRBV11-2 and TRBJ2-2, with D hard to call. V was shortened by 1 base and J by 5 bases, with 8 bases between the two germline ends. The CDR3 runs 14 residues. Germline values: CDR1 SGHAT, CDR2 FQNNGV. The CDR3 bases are TGTGCCAGCAGCTTAGCGGTTGGTACCGGGGAGCTGTTTTTT. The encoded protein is CASSLAVGTGELFF.

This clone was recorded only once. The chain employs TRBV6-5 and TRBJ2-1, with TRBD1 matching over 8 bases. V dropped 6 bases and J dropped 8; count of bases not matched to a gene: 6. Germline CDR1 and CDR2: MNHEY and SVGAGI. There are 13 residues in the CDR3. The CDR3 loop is CASRSDRVHEQFF. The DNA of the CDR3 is TGTGCCAGCAGATCGGACAGGGTCCATGAGCAGTTCTTC.

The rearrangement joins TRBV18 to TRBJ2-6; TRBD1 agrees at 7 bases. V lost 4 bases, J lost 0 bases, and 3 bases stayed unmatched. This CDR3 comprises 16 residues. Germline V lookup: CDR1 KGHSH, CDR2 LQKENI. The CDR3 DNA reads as TGTGCCAGCTCACAGGGACAGCACTCTGGGGCCAACGTCCTGACTTTC. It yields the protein CASSQGQHSGANVLTF.

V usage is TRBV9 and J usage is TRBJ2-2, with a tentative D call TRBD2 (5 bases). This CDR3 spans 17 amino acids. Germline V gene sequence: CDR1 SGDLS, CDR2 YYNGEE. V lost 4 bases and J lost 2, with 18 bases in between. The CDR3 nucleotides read TGTGCCAGCAGCCTCTTTTCGGGGATTTTTAACACCGGGGAGCTGTTTTTT. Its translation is CASSLFSGIFNTGELFF.

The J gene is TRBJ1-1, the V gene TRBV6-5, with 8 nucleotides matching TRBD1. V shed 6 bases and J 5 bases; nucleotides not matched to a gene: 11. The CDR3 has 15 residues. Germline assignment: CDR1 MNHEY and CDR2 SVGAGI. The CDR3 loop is CASRRPTGEGTEAFF. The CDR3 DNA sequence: TGTGCCAGCAGAAGACCGACAGGGGAAGGTACTGAAGCTTTCTTT.

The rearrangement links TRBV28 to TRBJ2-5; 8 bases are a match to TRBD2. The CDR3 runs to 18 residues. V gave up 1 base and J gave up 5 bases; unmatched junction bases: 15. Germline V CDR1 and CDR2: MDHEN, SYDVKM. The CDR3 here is CASSLSPLSGVTGETQYF. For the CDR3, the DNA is TGTGCCAGCAGTTTATCCCCGCTTAGCGGGGTAACCGGGGAGACCCAGTACTTC. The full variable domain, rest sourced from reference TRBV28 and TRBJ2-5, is DVKVTQSSRYLVKRTGEKVFLECVQDMDHENMFWYRQDPGLGLRLIYFSYDVKMKEKGDIPEGYSVSREKKERFSLILESASTNQTSMYLCASSLSPLSGVTGETQYFGPGTRLLVL.

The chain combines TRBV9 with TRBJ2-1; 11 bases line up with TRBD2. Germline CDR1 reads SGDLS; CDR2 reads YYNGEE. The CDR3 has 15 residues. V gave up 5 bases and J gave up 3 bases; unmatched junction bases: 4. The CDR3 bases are TGTGCCAGCAGTCCCGGGACTAGCGGCTACAATGAGCAGTTCTTC. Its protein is CASSPGTSGYNEQFF.

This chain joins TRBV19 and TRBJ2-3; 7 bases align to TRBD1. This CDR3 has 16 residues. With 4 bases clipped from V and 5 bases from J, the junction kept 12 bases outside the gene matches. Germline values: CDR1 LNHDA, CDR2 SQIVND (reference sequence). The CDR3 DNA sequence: TGTGCCAGTAGTAGTGGGACAGCAGAGAGAGGAGATACGCAGTATTTT. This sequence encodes CASSSGTAERGDTQYF. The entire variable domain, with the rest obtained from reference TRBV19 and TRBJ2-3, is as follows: DGGITQSPKYLFRKEGQNVTLSCEQNLNHDAMYWYRQDPGQGLRLIYYSQIVNDFQKGDIAEGYSVSREKKESFPLTVTSAQKNPTAFYLCASSSGTAERGDTQYFGPGTRLTVL.

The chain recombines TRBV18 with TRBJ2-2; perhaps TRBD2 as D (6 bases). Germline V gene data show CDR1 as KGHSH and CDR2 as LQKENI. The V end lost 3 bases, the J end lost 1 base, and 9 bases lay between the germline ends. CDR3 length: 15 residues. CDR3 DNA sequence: TGTGCCAGCTCACCGCGGGACGGGAACACCGGGGAGCTGTTTTTT. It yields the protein CASSPRDGNTGELFF.

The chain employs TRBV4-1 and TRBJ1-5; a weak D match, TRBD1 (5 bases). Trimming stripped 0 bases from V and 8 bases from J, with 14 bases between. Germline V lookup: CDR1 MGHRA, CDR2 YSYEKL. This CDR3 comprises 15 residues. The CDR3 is CASSQDWGEWEPQHF. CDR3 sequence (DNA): TGCGCCAGCAGCCAAGATTGGGGGGAGTGGGAGCCCCAGCATTTT.

In DNA, the CDR3 is TGTGCCAGTAGACCCACTACAGCGGAAGCTTTCTTT. Translating it yields CASRPTTAEAFF. This rearrangement joins TRBV19 to TRBJ1-1; D call uncertain. Germline V gene sequence: CDR1 LNHDA, CDR2 SQIVND (reference sequence). V was cut by 6 bases and J by 8 bases, with 13 bases left in between. The CDR3 is made up of 12 amino acids.

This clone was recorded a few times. The CDR3 region is CASSVAGHLQETQYF. DNA for the CDR3: TGTGCCAGCAGCGTAGCTGGACACCTCCAAGAGACCCAGTACTTC. The chain is built from TRBV9 and TRBJ2-5, with a weak D call TRBD1 (5 bases). Germline V gene sequence: CDR1 SGDLS, CDR2 YYNGEE. Trimming took 0 bases from V and 1 from J, leaving 10 bases between them. The CDR3 extends over 15 amino acids. Combining the CDR3 with reference TRBV9 and TRBJ2-5 gives the whole variable domain DSGVTQTPKHLITATGQRVTLRCSPRSGDLSVYWYQQSLDQGLQFLIQYYNGEERAKGNILERFSAQQFPDLHSELNLSSLELGDSALYFCASSVAGHLQETQYFGPGTRLLVL.

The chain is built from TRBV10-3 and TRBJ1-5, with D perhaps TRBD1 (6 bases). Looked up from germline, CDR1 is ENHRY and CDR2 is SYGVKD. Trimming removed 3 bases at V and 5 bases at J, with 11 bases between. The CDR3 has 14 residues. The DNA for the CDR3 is TGTGCCATCAGTGATGGAGGGGGGCATCAGCCCCAGCATTTT. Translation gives CAISDGGGHQPQHF.

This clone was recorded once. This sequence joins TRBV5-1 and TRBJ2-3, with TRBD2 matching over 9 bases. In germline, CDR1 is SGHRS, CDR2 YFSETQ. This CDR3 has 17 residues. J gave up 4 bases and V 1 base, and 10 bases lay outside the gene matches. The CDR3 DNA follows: TGCGCCAGCAGCTTGTCCCGTAGCGGGAGTAAATCAGATACGCAGTATTTT. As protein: CASSLSRSGSKSDTQYF.

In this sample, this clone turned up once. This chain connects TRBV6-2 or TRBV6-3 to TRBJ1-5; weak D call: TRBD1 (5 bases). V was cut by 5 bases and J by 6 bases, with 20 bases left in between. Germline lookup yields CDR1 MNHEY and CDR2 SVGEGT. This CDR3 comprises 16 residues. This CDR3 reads CASSPSGRGGSQPQHF. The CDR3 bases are TGTGCCAGCAGTCCCTCCGGTAGGGGTGGGAGTCAGCCCCAGCATTTT.